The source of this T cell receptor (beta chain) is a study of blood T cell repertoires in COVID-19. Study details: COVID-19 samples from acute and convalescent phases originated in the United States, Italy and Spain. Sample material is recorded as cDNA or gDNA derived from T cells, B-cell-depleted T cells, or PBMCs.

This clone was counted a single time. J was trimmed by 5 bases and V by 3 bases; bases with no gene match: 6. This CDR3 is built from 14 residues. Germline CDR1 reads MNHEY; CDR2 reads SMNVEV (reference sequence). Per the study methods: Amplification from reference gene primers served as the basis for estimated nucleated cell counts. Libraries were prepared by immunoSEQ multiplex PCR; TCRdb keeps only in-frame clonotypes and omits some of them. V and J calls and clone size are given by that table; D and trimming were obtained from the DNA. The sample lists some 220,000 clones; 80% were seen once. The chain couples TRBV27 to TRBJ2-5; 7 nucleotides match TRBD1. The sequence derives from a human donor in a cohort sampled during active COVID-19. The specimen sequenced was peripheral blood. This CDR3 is CASSLGRGSETQYF. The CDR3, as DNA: TGTGCCAGCAGTTTGGGCAGGGGGTCGGAGACCCAGTACTTC.